These 24 T cell receptor beta chains share one sample of origin, sequenced in a study of control samples from healthy donors and cancer patients. Assay: immunoSEQ multiplex PCR; the TCRdb copy retains only in-frame clones and omits some. The sample records around 150,000 clones, approximately 94% being singletons. The sequencing sample was made of PBMCs. The receptors originated from a man in his sixties with colorectal cancer.

The J gene is TRBJ2-3, the V gene TRBV5-6; tentative D call: TRBD2 (6 bases). The CDR3 covers 16 residues. Germline values: CDR1 SGHDT, CDR2 YYEEEE. V gave up 4 bases and J gave up 7 bases, with 22 bases separating them. The chain's CDR3 is CASSPSGTPLTNTQYF. Written as DNA, the CDR3 is TGTGCCAGCAGCCCGTCGGGGACTCCGCTAACGAATACGCAGTATTTT. Drawing the rest from reference TRBV5-6 and TRBJ2-3, the complete variable domain is DAGVTQSPTHLIKTRGQQVTLRCSPKSGHDTVSWYQQALGQGPQFIFQYYEEEERQRGNFPDRFSGHQFPNYSSELNVNALLLGDSALYLCASSPSGTPLTNTQYFGPGTRLTVL.

This clone was detected once. The CDR3 sequence is CASSQERVYEQYF. In DNA, the CDR3 is TGTGCCAGCAGCCAAGAACGGGTCTACGAGCAGTACTTC. The gene calls are TRBV3-1 (or the pseudogene TRBV3-2) and TRBJ2-7, with D uncertain. The germline V and J ends were trimmed by 0 bases and 3 bases, with 6 bases remaining between them. Germline CDR1 LGHDT, CDR2 YNNKEL (reference sequence). The CDR3 covers 13 residues.

This rearrangement joins TRBV18 to TRBJ1-5, with 7 bases that match TRBD1. The CDR3 length is 13 residues. The germline gives CDR1 KGHSH, CDR2 LQKENI. J was trimmed by 5 bases and V by 3 bases; bases with no gene match: 1. CDR3 bases: TGTGCCAGCTCACCCGGACAGGATCAGCCCCAGCATTTT. It yields the protein CASSPGQDQPQHF.

The chain is built from TRBV5-1 and TRBJ2-3; D is possibly TRBD2 (6 bases). V was shortened by 0 bases and J by 2 bases, with 16 bases between the two germline ends. Germline V CDR1 and CDR2: SGHRS, YFSETQ. The CDR3 loop spans 17 amino acids. The CDR3 region has the DNA TGCGCCAGCAGCTTGGCAGGAGCGGGCGACCTCACAGATACGCAGTATTTT. It encodes CASSLAGAGDLTDTQYF.

For this clone: The sample holds other DNA sequences that translate to the same CDR3. This sequence joins TRBV9 and TRBJ1-6, with TRBD1 as a possible D gene (5 bases). Trimming shortened V by 1 base and J by 7 bases, and 9 bases separated the two germline ends. The germline CDR1 and CDR2 sequences are SGDLS and YYNGEE. The CDR3 loop spans 14 amino acids. The DNA for the CDR3 is TGTGCCAGCAGCGTACAGGGTTCGAATTCACCCCTCCACTTT. Translating it yields CASSVQGSNSPLHF.

The V call is TRBV6-2 or TRBV6-3, the J call TRBJ1-1, with D possibly being TRBD1 (5 bases). V shed 6 bases and J shed 4 bases, with 18 bases lying between them. There are 15 residues in the CDR3. Germline CDR1 reads MNHEY; CDR2 reads SVGEGT. The CDR3 sequence is CASSLPGTLGTEAFF. CDR3 sequence (DNA): TGTGCCAGCAGCTTGCCCGGGACTTTGGGCACTGAAGCTTTCTTT.

V usage is TRBV5-1 and J usage is TRBJ2-1; the D gene is possibly TRBD2 (6 bases). The germline gives CDR1 SGHRS, CDR2 YFSETQ. CDR3 size: 15 residues. V lost 0 bases and J lost 4, with 11 bases in between. This CDR3 is CASSLDGTDYNEQFF. The CDR3 DNA follows: TGCGCCAGCAGCTTGGATGGGACTGATTACAATGAGCAGTTCTTC.

The chain recombines TRBV28 with TRBJ1-5, with 10 bases fitting TRBD1. CDR1 and CDR2 from the germline V gene are MDHEN and SYDVKM. The V and J ends lost 9 bases and 6 bases, in that order; junction bases with no gene match: 11. The CDR3 loop spans 15 amino acids. This chain's CDR3 is CASKTGTGVGQPQHF. Here the CDR3 DNA reads TGTGCCAGTAAAACCGGGACAGGGGTCGGTCAGCCCCAGCATTTT.

This clone occurred once. This sequence joins TRBV20-1 and TRBJ1-5; D is undetermined. V lost 6 bases and J 7 bases, leaving 7 bases between the germline ends. There are 10 residues in the CDR3. The V gene's germline CDR1 is DFQATT and CDR2 SNEGSKA (reference sequence). CDR3 sequence (DNA): TGCAGTGCAGGGCGACAGCCCCAGCATTTT. This encodes CSAGRQPQHF.

Written as DNA, the CDR3 is TGTGCCAGCAGCTTGGAGGACACGTTTTCACCCCTCCACTTT. This translates into CASSLEDTFSPLHF. J is TRBJ1-6 and V is TRBV11-2; weak D call: TRBD1 (5 bases). CDR3 length: 14 residues. Per the germline V gene, CDR1 is SGHAT and CDR2 is FQNNGV. V lost 3 bases to trimming and J lost 9 bases, with 12 bases between them.

This chain joins TRBV10-3 and TRBJ2-7; the D gene is possibly TRBD1 (6 bases). V was pared by 5 bases and J by 2 bases, with 13 bases between. The germline gives CDR1 ENHRY, CDR2 SYGVKD. This CDR3 spans 14 amino acids. DNA for the CDR3: TGTGCCATCAGTTCCGCTGACAGGACCTACGAGCAGTACTTC. Translating gives CAISSADRTYEQYF.

The chain recombines TRBV7-9 with TRBJ2-3; maybe TRBD2 (7 bases). Looked up from germline, CDR1 is SEHNR and CDR2 is FQNEAQ (reference sequence). Between the trimmed V and J ends, which lost 7 bases and 4 bases, there was a span of 24 bases. This CDR3 region has 17 residues. The CDR3 DNA sequence: TGTGCCAGCACCCTTAGGGGAACGGGGGGCTACGCAGATACGCAGTATTTT. Its protein is CASTLRGTGGYADTQYF.

The rearrangement uses TRBV25-1 and TRBJ1-3; 7 bases line up with TRBD1. V lost 8 bases to trimming and J lost 0 bases; unmatched junction nucleotides: 7. The CDR3 loop spans 15 amino acids. CDR1 and CDR2 from the germline V gene are MGHDK and SYGVNS. CDR3 in DNA: TGTGCCAGCGCTGCCGGGACAGTCTCTGGAAACACCATATATTTT. Its protein is CASAAGTVSGNTIYF.

V usage is TRBV27 and J usage is TRBJ1-2, with 9 bases identical to TRBD1. The CDR3 is made up of 14 amino acids. CDR1 and CDR2 from the germline V gene are MNHEY and SMNVEV (reference sequence). V lost 5 bases to trimming and J lost 7 bases; unmatched junction nucleotides: 8. CDR3 loop: CASSLIQGASGYTF. The CDR3 DNA reads TGTGCCAGCAGTCTGATACAGGGGGCCAGTGGCTACACCTTC.

The rearrangement joins TRBV19 to TRBJ1-1, with D possibly being TRBD1 (6 bases). This CDR3 is 13 amino acids long. Germline loops: CDR1 LNHDA, CDR2 SQIVND (reference sequence). V lost 6 bases to trimming and J lost 0 bases, with 8 bases between them. In DNA form, the CDR3 reads TGTGCCAGTAGAGGGGACATGAACACTGAAGCTTTCTTT. Translating it yields CASRGDMNTEAFF.

This clone occurred once. This chain links TRBV29-1 with TRBJ1-1; TRBD1 matches 7 bases. The germline gives CDR1 SQVTM, CDR2 ANQGSEA. The CDR3 runs to 14 residues. V dropped 5 bases and J dropped 1; count of bases not matched to a gene: 7. CDR3 sequence reads: CSVRLGTANTEAFF. The CDR3 DNA follows: TGCAGCGTTCGGTTAGGGACAGCGAACACTGAAGCTTTCTTT.

The chain is built from TRBV9 and TRBJ1-3; a possible D gene is TRBD1 (5 bases). CDR1 is SGDLS and CDR2 is YYNGEE in the germline V gene. The CDR3 length is 16 residues. Deletions cut 3 bases from V and 2 bases from J, with 15 bases between. CDR3 amino acids: CASSEGSGVAGNTIYF. In DNA form, the CDR3 reads TGTGCCAGCAGCGAGGGGTCAGGAGTTGCTGGAAACACCATATATTTT.

This chain connects TRBV10-1 to TRBJ2-2, with unresolved D. From germline, CDR1 is WNHNN and CDR2 SYGVQD (reference sequence). This CDR3 spans 13 amino acids. Trimming pared 8 bases from V and 2 bases from J, leaving 9 bases between. This CDR3 reads CASAELNTGELFF. In nucleotides, the CDR3 is TGCGCCAGCGCGGAGCTCAACACCGGGGAGCTGTTTTTT.

The chain uses TRBV30 and TRBJ1-4; D is undetermined. Deletions cut 1 base from V and 8 bases from J, with 8 bases between. CDR3 length: 12 amino acids. Germline CDR1 reads GTSNPN; CDR2 reads SVGIG (reference sequence). The CDR3 protein is CAWSENREKLFF. CDR3 bases: TGTGCCTGGAGTGAGAATCGAGAAAAACTGTTTTTT.

The chain combines TRBV9 with TRBJ1-3; TRBD1 matches 7 bases. With V trimmed by 3 bases and J by 1 base, 4 bases remained unmatched. There are 15 residues in the CDR3. From germline, CDR1 is SGDLS and CDR2 YYNGEE. CDR3 in DNA: TGTGCCAGCAGCGGGCACAGGGGATCTGGAAACACCATATATTTT. It translates to CASSGHRGSGNTIYF.

This sequence joins TRBV12-3 or TRBV12-4 and TRBJ1-2, with D hard to call. There are 12 residues in the CDR3. Trimming cost V 1 base and J 7 bases, with 7 bases left between them. CDR3 in amino acids: CASSLETSGYTF. For the CDR3, the DNA is TGTGCCAGCAGTTTAGAGACTAGTGGCTACACCTTC.

The chain has TRBV19 and TRBJ2-5, with D unresolved. Trimming cost V 1 base and J 5 bases, with 14 bases left between them. CDR1 is LNHDA, CDR2 SQIVND, per germline (reference sequence). The CDR3 has 15 residues. The DNA for the CDR3 is TGTGCCAGTAGTATAGGGGTTGGCCGTTTGGAGACCCAGTACTTC. Translating it yields CASSIGVGRLETQYF.

The chain couples TRBV9 to TRBJ2-2; no clear D gene. Germline CDR1 is SGDLS and CDR2 is YYNGEE. Trimming took 2 bases from V and 0 from J, leaving 5 bases between them. The CDR3 spans 14 residues. The CDR3 nucleotides are TGTGCCAGCAGCGTCAGCGCGAACACCGGGGAGCTGTTTTTT. Translation gives CASSVSANTGELFF.

This clone was seen only a few times. As DNA, the CDR3 is TGCGCCAGCAGTGAGGGCAGGGGGTACTCACCCCTCCACTTT. Its translation: CASSEGRGYSPLHF. The chain has TRBV10-2 and TRBJ1-6; 7 bases map to TRBD1. The length of the CDR3 is 14 residues. Germline-derived CDR1 and CDR2 are WSHSY and SAAADI. Losses at the gene ends were 2 bases for V and 10 bases for J; bases not matched to a gene: 5.